This record looks at one T cell receptor beta chain sequence and its context. These data originate in a study of blood T cell repertoires in COVID-19. Study summary: T cells, B-cell-depleted T cells, or PBMCs provided the cDNA or gDNA that served as material.

Profiled with immunoSEQ multiplex PCR; TCRdb holds only in-frame clones, not every one. In the table there are roughly 53,000 clones, around 76% of which are singletons. Germline trimming cut 4 bases from V and 10 bases from J; bases unmatched to any gene: 15. CDR1 and CDR2 from the germline V gene are ENHRY and SYGVKD. This CDR3 has 15 residues. The rearrangement links TRBV10-3 to TRBJ1-2, with 7 bases that match TRBD1. The sequence derives from a man aged 50 to 59 with active or convalescent COVID-19. Sequencing was carried out using peripheral blood. In DNA, the CDR3 is TGTGCCATCAGTGCGAGCTTACAGGGGCTGGATGACTACACCTTC. Protein sequence: CAISASLQGLDDYTF.